Listed here are 16 T cell receptor beta chains from one sample, sequenced in a study of T cells in Graves' hyperthyroidism and ophthalmopathy. Researchers took RNA transcripts and amplified the TCR beta CDR3 regions from them. The TCR CDR3 was amplified in a first-round RT-PCR using the HTBI primer set. TCRdb fed the multiplex PCR reads into MiXCR, producing one record per CDR3 protein. There are 450,000 to 700,000 distinct CDR3 sequences in the sample; under 60% occur only once, and around 19% lies in the top ten. The sample taken for sequencing was peripheral blood or thyroid tissue (not recorded which). These receptors all stem from an adult woman with Graves' disease, either hyperthyroidism or ophthalmopathy (not recorded which).

This clonotype was counted a few times. The chain carries TRBV7-8 and TRBJ2-5; D not resolved. This CDR3 region has 15 residues. The V end lost 1 base, the J end lost 2 bases, and 11 bases lay between the germline ends. Germline CDR1 reads SGHVS; CDR2 reads FQNEAQ. CDR3 in DNA: TGTGCCAGCAGCTTAGTCAACGCGGTGCAAGAGACCCAGTACTTC. Its protein is CASSLVNAVQETQYF.

V usage is TRBV25-1 and J usage is TRBJ2-2; no reliable D call. This CDR3 has 14 amino acids. The V gene's germline CDR1 is MGHDK and CDR2 SYGVNS. V was cut by 4 bases and J by 5 bases, with 11 bases left in between. The CDR3: CASSARDLTGELFF. CDR3 nucleotide sequence: TGTGCCAGCAGTGCTAGAGATCTAACCGGGGAGCTGTTTTTT.

This clonotype showed up just a few times. The V and J genes are TRBV6-6 and TRBJ1-5, with unresolved D. The length of the CDR3 is 16 residues. Looked up from germline, CDR1 is MNHNY and CDR2 is SVGAGI (reference sequence). The V end was cut by 5 bases, the J end by 5 bases, with 19 bases between. CDR3 residues: CASSHLKAAYHQPQHF. CDR3 nucleotides: TGTGCCAGCAGTCACCTAAAGGCGGCATATCATCAGCCCCAGCATTTT.

This clonotype came up many times. One end of the junction is discordant with germline, which a read error may explain. This chain links TRBV7-7 with TRBJ1-4; 8 bases map to TRBD1. This CDR3 is built from 15 residues. CDR1 is SSHAT and CDR2 is FNYEAQ in the germline V gene (reference sequence). The chain's CDR3 is CASSPTGATNEKLFF. CDR3 bases: TGTGCTAGCAGCCCGACAGGGGCAACTAATGAAAAACTGTTTTTT.

The rearrangement joins TRBV5-6 to TRBJ2-7, with a tentative D call TRBD2 (5 bases). The CDR3 has 16 residues. Germline loops: CDR1 SGHDT, CDR2 YYEEEE. The V end was cut by 4 bases, the J end by 6 bases, with 23 bases between. The CDR3 DNA reads TGTGCCAGCAGCAGTGCTAGAGATTCCCTAGCAGCCGAGCAGTACTTC. It codes for CASSSARDSLAAEQYF. The full variable domain, completed using reference TRBV5-6 and TRBJ2-7, is DAGVTQSPTHLIKTRGQQVTLRCSPKSGHDTVSWYQQALGQGPQFIFQYYEEEERQRGNFPDRFSGHQFPNYSSELNVNALLLGDSALYLCASSSARDSLAAEQYFGPGTRLTVT.

Ten or more counts support this clonotype. The V call is TRBV24-1, the J call TRBJ2-7; TRBD2 is a possible D gene (6 bases). CDR1 KGHDR and CDR2 SFDVKD come from the germline V gene. Trimming removed 4 bases at V and 2 bases at J, with 8 bases between. The CDR3 totals 13 residues. DNA for the CDR3: TGTGCCACCAGTGAACGGGGGACCTACGAGCAGTACTTC. Translated, it gives CATSERGTYEQYF.

The CDR3 DNA follows: TGTGCCTGGAGTGTACCCGAAGGGCCCGACGGCTACACCTTC. It encodes CAWSVPEGPDGYTF. This chain links TRBV30 with TRBJ1-2; D gene unclear. From germline, CDR1 is GTSNPN and CDR2 SVGIG (reference sequence). This CDR3 region has 14 residues. Trimming removed 0 bases at V and 8 bases at J, with 16 bases between.

In this sample, this clonotype turned up many times. The chain carries TRBV7-9 and TRBJ1-1, with TRBD1 identical over 7 bases. The germline V gene has CDR1 SEHNR and CDR2 FQNEAQ (reference sequence). This CDR3 has 13 amino acids. J lost 7 bases, V lost 5 bases, and 7 bases had no gene match. CDR3 amino acids: CASSLGQDGEAFF. The CDR3 DNA reads as TGTGCCAGCAGCCTCGGACAGGATGGTGAAGCTTTCTTT.

The V gene is TRBV20-1, the J gene TRBJ1-1, with D possibly being TRBD1 (5 bases). Germline V gives CDR1 DFQATT, CDR2 SNEGSKA (reference sequence). CDR3 length: 12 residues. Trimming shortened V by 5 bases and J by 6 bases, and 13 bases separated the two germline ends. CDR3 DNA: TGCAGTGCTCCAGGGCGTTTCGCTGAAGCTTTCTTT. Translated: CSAPGRFAEAFF.

The gene calls are TRBV10-3 and TRBJ1-5; the D gene is possibly TRBD1 (5 bases). The CDR3 spans 14 residues. V lost 6 bases and J 2 bases, leaving 11 bases between the germline ends. Germline CDR1 ENHRY, CDR2 SYGVKD. CDR3 nucleotide sequence: TGTGCCATCAGGGGGGGGGGACGCAATCAGCCCCAGCATTTT. The encoded protein is CAIRGGGRNQPQHF.

The V gene is TRBV19, the J gene TRBJ2-5, with a tentative D call TRBD2 (6 bases). Germline loops: CDR1 LNHDA, CDR2 SQIVND (reference sequence). The CDR3 runs to 13 residues. V was cut by 8 bases and J by 5 bases, with 15 bases left in between. The CDR3 DNA follows: TGTGCCAGTGAGGAGGGGATGATGGAGACCCAGTACTTC. Protein product: CASEEGMMETQYF. Based on the CDR3 plus reference TRBV19 and TRBJ2-5, the full variable domain is DGGITQSPKYLFRKEGQNVTLSCEQNLNHDAMYWYRQDPGQGLRLIYYSQIVNDFQKGDIAEGYSVSREKKESFPLTVTSAQKNPTAFYLCASEEGMMETQYFGPGTRLLVL.

The chain combines TRBV29-1 with TRBJ1-1; 10 bases fit TRBD1. Germline V gene sequence: CDR1 SQVTM, CDR2 ANQGSEA. The CDR3 length is 14 residues. The J segment lost 11 bases and the V segment lost 8 bases, leaving 17 bases of the junction unmatched. The CDR3 region has the DNA TGCAGCAGCCGGGACAGGGGATCCCTAAGCGCGGCTTTCTTT. As protein: CSSRDRGSLSAAFF. The full variable domain, rest sourced from reference TRBV29-1 and TRBJ1-1, is SAVISQKPSRDICQRGTSLTIQCQVDSQVTMMFWYRQQPGQSLTLIATANQGSEATYESGFVIDKFPISRPNLTFSTLTVSNMSPEDSSIYLCSSRDRGSLSAAFFGQGTRLTVV.

The chain uses TRBV19 and TRBJ1-2, with D tentatively TRBD1 (6 bases). CDR1 is LNHDA, CDR2 SQIVND, per germline (reference sequence). CDR3 length equals 13 residues. With 6 bases removed from V and 14 bases from J, the gap between germline ends came to 22 bases. CDR3: CASSSGTPYIRTF. CDR3 nucleotides: TGTGCCAGTAGCTCCGGGACACCGTATATTAGGACCTTC.

In its sample, this clonotype was seen a few times. The chain employs TRBV28 and TRBJ1-1; maybe TRBD1 (6 bases). The CDR3 runs to 19 residues. Trimming pared 8 bases from V and 0 bases from J, leaving 28 bases between. Germline CDR1 and CDR2: MDHEN and SYDVKM. The CDR3 DNA reads TGTGCCAGCTGTGGGGCATGGAGACTCAGGGGCTTAATGAACACTGAAGCTTTCTTT. It is translated as CASCGAWRLRGLMNTEAFF. Supplemented by reference TRBV28 and TRBJ1-1, the full variable domain reads DVKVTQSSRYLVKRTGEKVFLECVQDMDHENMFWYRQDPGLGLRLIYFSYDVKMKEKGDIPEGYSVSREKKERFSLILESASTNQTSMYLCASCGAWRLRGLMNTEAFFGQGTRLTVV.

V gene TRBV5-4 combines with J gene TRBJ2-7; D is undetermined. Trimming removed 5 bases at V and 4 bases at J, with 13 bases between. The CDR3 is 13 residues long. The germline V gene encodes CDR1 SGHNT and CDR2 YYREEE (reference sequence). The CDR3 loop is CASSQPNGYEQYF. The CDR3 nucleotides read TGTGCCAGCAGTCAACCGAACGGTTACGAGCAGTACTTC.

The table lists this clonotype with a count of one. This chain uses TRBV20-1 with TRBJ2-5, with 7 bases identical to TRBD2. CDR1 and CDR2 (germline): DFQATT, SNEGSKA (reference sequence). Trimming cost V 3 bases and J 4 bases; bases outside gene matches: 2. The CDR3 sequence is 12 residues long. The chain's CDR3 is CSASGGSETQYF. The CDR3 coding sequence is TGCAGTGCTAGCGGGGGGTCAGAGACCCAGTACTTC.